This TCR beta chain comes out of a study of blood T cell repertoires in COVID-19. Study-wide background: Nucleic acid was either cDNA or gDNA, and it came from T cells, B-cell-depleted T cells, or PBMCs.

Sequencing was performed with immunoSEQ multiplex PCR; in TCRdb, only in-frame clones are kept and a portion is missing. The sample carries about 160,000 clones, roughly 87% recorded once. Germline trimming cut 2 bases from V and 5 bases from J; bases unmatched to any gene: 2. The CDR3 sequence is 14 residues long. Germline lookup yields CDR1 MNHEY and CDR2 SVGAGI. What was sequenced was PBMCs or T cells enriched from blood (not recorded which). The rearrangement joins TRBV6-5 to TRBJ1-5, with 8 bases aligning to TRBD1. The TCR sequence derives from a woman aged 50 to 65 who had recovered from COVID-19. Here the CDR3 reads CASSYGQGYQPQHF. As DNA, the CDR3 is TGTGCCAGCAGTTACGGACAGGGCTATCAGCCCCAGCATTTT.